This entry lists 10 T cell receptor beta chains sequenced from one sample in a study of OX40 agonist ivuxolimab in advanced cancers. The library relied on the immunoSEQ multiplex PCR assay. As stored in TCRdb, this immuneACCESS dataset retains in-frame rearrangements with V and J assigned. A fraction of the clones does not appear; measured against another copy, unresolved V genes explain less than half of the discrepancy, and the remainder lacks a known reason. Here the sample has roughly 27,000 clones; 85% to 90% occur a single time. The ten largest clones add up to nearly 50% of the sample. The sample was CD4+ or CD8+ T cells sorted from blood, taken in a trial of the OX40 agonist ivuxolimab. Source of these receptors: an adult with an advanced solid tumor such as melanoma, head and neck, liver or kidney cancer.

The V and J genes are TRBV27 and TRBJ2-7, with 7 bases matching TRBD2. Germline CDR1 is MNHEY and CDR2 is SMNVEV (reference sequence). The CDR3 has 15 residues. Trimming cost V 8 bases and J 1 base; bases outside gene matches: 11. CDR3 residues: CASAWSGALSYEQYF. The CDR3 region has the DNA TGTGCCAGCGCCTGGAGCGGGGCCCTTTCCTACGAGCAGTACTTC.

The chain employs TRBV19 and TRBJ1-2, with no clear D. This CDR3 contains 13 residues. Germline V gene data show CDR1 as LNHDA and CDR2 as SQIVND (reference sequence). Trimming shortened V by 5 bases and J by 5 bases, and 12 bases separated the two germline ends. CDR3 bases: TGTGCCAGTAGTGACTATGCGAGGTATGGCTACACCTTC. Amino acid sequence: CASSDYARYGYTF.

This sequence joins TRBV7-9 and TRBJ2-7, with TRBD2 matching over 13 bases. The CDR3 spans 16 residues. CDR1 and CDR2 from the germline V gene are SEHNR and FQNEAQ (reference sequence). J was trimmed by 3 bases and V by 5 bases; bases with no gene match: 7. CDR3 protein: CASSREGLAGLYEQYF. The CDR3 region has the DNA TGTGCCAGCAGCCGCGAGGGACTAGCGGGGCTCTACGAGCAGTACTTC.

CDR3 sequence: CASSHGRGSANEKLFF. As DNA, the CDR3 is TGCGCCAGCAGCCATGGTCGAGGGAGCGCTAATGAAAAACTGTTTTTT. The chain links TRBV4-3 to TRBJ1-4, with D unclear. The CDR3 extends over 16 amino acids. CDR1 and CDR2 (germline): LGHNA, YSLEER. Trimming left V 3 bases short and J 3 bases short, with 14 bases between.

The chain links TRBV18 to TRBJ1-6; D is undetermined. Per germline, CDR1 KGHSH and CDR2 LQKENI. The CDR3 has 16 residues. V gave up 0 bases and J gave up 0 bases, with 6 bases separating them. The CDR3 DNA sequence: TGTGCCAGCTCACCACCTGGTGGCTCCTATAATTCACCCCTCCACTTT. It is translated as CASSPPGGSYNSPLHF. The full variable domain, with the rest looked up from reference TRBV18 and TRBJ1-6, is NAGVMQNPRHLVRRRGQEARLRCSPMKGHSHVYWYRQLPEEGLKFMVYLQKENIIDESGMPKERFSAEFPKEGPSILRIQQVVRGDSAAYFCASSPPGGSYNSPLHFGNGTRLTVT.

CDR3 protein: CASSVGVGTSGTYEQYF. The CDR3 DNA follows: TGTGCCAGCAGCGTAGGGGTGGGGACTAGCGGCACCTACGAGCAGTACTTC. The J gene is TRBJ2-7, the V gene TRBV9; 11 nucleotides line up with TRBD2. The CDR3 is made up of 17 amino acids. The junction had 7 bases not matched to a gene; V was cut back by 0 bases and J by 2 bases. Germline V gene data show CDR1 as SGDLS and CDR2 as YYNGEE.

The genes are TRBV7-9 and TRBJ1-1, with a possible D match to TRBD1 (6 bases). The length of the CDR3 is 17 residues. The V gene lost 0 bases and the J gene lost 4 bases, with 18 bases spanning the gap. CDR1 is SEHNR, CDR2 FQNEAQ, per germline (reference sequence). CDR3 in DNA: TGTGCCAGCAGCTTAGCCGCCTTCATGACAGGCTCCACTGAAGCTTTCTTT. Translated, it gives CASSLAAFMTGSTEAFF. Drawing the rest from reference TRBV7-9 and TRBJ1-1, the complete variable domain is DTGVSQNPRHKITKRGQNVTFRCDPISEHNRLYWYRQTLGQGPEFLTYFQNEAQLEKSRLLSDRFSAERPKGSFSTLEIQRTEQGDSAMYLCASSLAAFMTGSTEAFFGQGTRLTVV.

The chain has TRBV7-9 and TRBJ2-5; 8 nucleotides align to TRBD1. J lost 0 bases, V lost 5 bases, and 8 bases had no gene match. Germline CDR1 reads SEHNR; CDR2 reads FQNEAQ (reference sequence). CDR3 length: 16 amino acids. For the CDR3, the DNA is TGTGCCAGCAGCCTAGGGACAGGAAATTACCAAGAGACCCAGTACTTC. Translated: CASSLGTGNYQETQYF.

The chain uses TRBV7-3 and TRBJ2-7; possible D gene TRBD2, 5 bases. Trimming removed 4 bases at V and 2 bases at J, with 15 bases between. The CDR3 extends over 15 amino acids. Germline CDR1 SGHTA, CDR2 FQGTGA. The CDR3 coding sequence is TGTGCCAGCAGCTCCGGACTGCAAAGTCCCTACGAGCAGTACTTC. Its translation is CASSSGLQSPYEQYF.

V is TRBV7-8 and J is TRBJ2-6; D unresolved. Trimming took 0 bases from V and 1 from J, leaving 7 bases between them. Germline V gene data show CDR1 as SGHVS and CDR2 as FQNEAQ. The CDR3 length is 16 residues. This CDR3 reads CASSLASTSGANVLTF. The CDR3, as DNA: TGTGCCAGCAGCTTAGCCTCGACATCTGGGGCCAACGTCCTGACTTTC.